Listed below are T cell receptor beta chains from one sample, sequenced in a study of CD8 T cells in Susac syndrome. TCRdb fed the immunoSEQ multiplex PCR reads into MiXCR, producing one record per CDR3 protein. The table has 300,000 or so distinct CDR3 sequences, about 92% seen once. Input material: CD4+ T cells from PBMCs. These receptors came from a human donor with multiple sclerosis. Both conserved end residues are part of each CDR3. A D gene is named only where the DNA matches it firmly. A clone size is listed for some rows: how often the clone was seen (once, few, many), or a class if it is expanded.

d_gene	v_gene	j_gene	abundance	CDR3aa	CDR3nt
.	TRBV5-8	TRBJ2-1	.	CASSLSISSYNEQFF	TGTGCCAGCAGCCTCTCGATTAGCTCCTACAATGAGCAGTTCTTC
TRBD1	TRBV20-1	TRBJ1-2	.	CSALKPRDREYGYTF	TGCAGTGCTCTCAAGCCCCGGGACAGAGAGTATGGCTACACCTTC
.	TRBV12-3/TRBV12-4	TRBJ1-5	.	CASSWQYRLGPGSNQPQHF	TGTGCCAGCAGTTGGCAATATCGTTTAGGGCCGGGGAGCAATCAGCCCCAGCATTTT
.	TRBV2	TRBJ2-1	.	CASSERGLPDNEQFF	TGTGCCAGCAGTGAACGTGGGCTCCCTGACAATGAGCAGTTCTTC
.	TRBV5-1	TRBJ2-7	.	CASSGSSYEQYF	TGCGCCAGCAGCGGCAGCTCCTACGAGCAGTACTTC
TRBD1	TRBV20-1	TRBJ2-7	.	CSATDRVPGEQYF	TGCAGTGCTACGGACAGGGTGCCGGGCGAGCAGTACTTC
TRBD2	TRBV9	TRBJ2-5	.	CASSVGIAGQGETQYF	TGTGCCAGCAGCGTAGGAATAGCGGGGCAAGGGGAGACCCAGTACTTC
.	TRBV20-1	TRBJ2-5	.	CSAQTLPETQYF	TGCAGTGCCCAGACTTTGCCGGAGACCCAGTACTTC
.	TRBV7-9	TRBJ2-7	.	CASSSTGTSYEQYF	TGTGCCAGCAGCTCGACAGGCACCTCCTACGAGCAGTACTTC
.	TRBV5-1	TRBJ1-5	.	CASSLGGQPSNQPQHF	TGCGCCAGCAGCTTGGGCGGACAGCCGAGCAATCAGCCCCAGCATTTT
.	TRBV20-1	TRBJ2-1	.	CSAPGRSSEQFF	TGCAGTGCCCCCGGCAGGTCAAGTGAGCAGTTCTTC
TRBD1	TRBV27	TRBJ2-3	few	CASSSPLRGRRGDTQYF	TGTGCCAGCAGTTCCCCTCTCAGGGGGCGGCGAGGAGATACGCAGTATTTT
.	TRBV7-2	TRBJ1-5	.	CASSRQKNQPQHF	TGTGCCAGCAGCCGACAGAAGAATCAGCCCCAGCATTTT
.	TRBV18	TRBJ2-7	.	CASSPSGASLEQYF	TGTGCCAGCTCACCATCAGGCGCCTCACTTGAGCAGTACTTC
.	TRBV12-3/TRBV12-4	TRBJ2-1	.	CASSLMVVGSNEQFF	TGTGCCAGCAGTTTAATGGTGGTGGGTAGCAATGAGCAGTTCTTC
.	TRBV20-1	TRBJ1-5	.	CSARSDYSNQPQHF	TGCAGTGCTAGAAGTGATTATAGCAATCAGCCCCAGCATTTT
.	TRBV24-1	TRBJ1-2	.	CATSDGSSGGYGYTF	TGTGCCACCAGTGATGGGTCCAGTGGCGGCTATGGCTACACCTTC
TRBD1	TRBV19	TRBJ2-5	.	CASSMERQGGVKTQYF	TGTGCCAGTAGTATGGAGCGACAGGGTGGAGTGAAGACCCAGTACTTC
TRBD1	TRBV19	TRBJ1-1	.	CASRQGQGAEAFF	TGTGCCAGTAGACAGGGGCAAGGGGCTGAAGCTTTCTTT
TRBD1	TRBV7-6	TRBJ2-3	.	CASSLAETGGTDTQYF	TGTGCCAGCAGCTTAGCGGAGACAGGGGGCACAGATACGCAGTATTTT
.	TRBV7-9	TRBJ1-2	.	CASSSWTNEINGYTF	TGTGCCAGCAGCTCTTGGACAAACGAGATAAATGGCTACACCTTC
TRBD1	TRBV12-3/TRBV12-4	TRBJ2-3	.	CASSLDRITDTQYF	TGTGCCAGCAGTCTGGACAGGATCACAGATACGCAGTATTTT
.	TRBV10-2	TRBJ1-1	.	CASRESTEAFF	TGCGCCAGCCGGGAGAGCACTGAAGCTTTCTTT
.	TRBV6-1	TRBJ2-3	.	CASSPPGGEGGADTQYF	TGTGCCAGCAGTCCCCCGGGGGGCGAAGGGGGAGCAGATACGCAGTATTTT
.	TRBV20-1	TRBJ1-1	.	CSASRQGNTEAFF	TGCAGTGCTAGTCGGCAGGGGAACACTGAAGCTTTCTTT